These 20 T cell receptor beta chains were sequenced from one sample in a study of blood T cell repertoires in COVID-19. Assay: immunoSEQ multiplex PCR; the TCRdb copy retains only in-frame clones and omits some. Of about 120,000 clones listed, around four fifths were seen once; the top ten hold approximately 8.1%. The sequenced sample consisted of peripheral blood. These receptors were obtained from a woman in her thirties or forties with acute or convalescent COVID-19.

J is TRBJ1-3 and V is TRBV6-2 or TRBV6-3, with no clear D. The ends were cut back, 0 bases at V and 4 bases at J, with 10 bases in the middle. The V gene's germline CDR1 is MNHEY and CDR2 SVGEGT. The CDR3 is 15 amino acids. Here the CDR3 DNA reads TGTGCCAGCAGTTACTCTCAACAGTACGGAAACACCATATATTTT. This codes for CASSYSQQYGNTIYF.

This chain joins TRBV7-9 and TRBJ1-1, with D possibly matching TRBD1 (6 bases). Germline V lookup: CDR1 SEHNR, CDR2 FQNEAQ (reference sequence). Trimming took off 5 bases at V and 1 base at J, with 11 bases between the two ends. The CDR3 length is 14 residues. For the CDR3, the DNA is TGTGCCAGCAGCGCACCGGGACAGAACACTGAAGCTTTCTTT. Encoded protein: CASSAPGQNTEAFF.

For the CDR3, the DNA is TGTGCCAGTAGTAGCTGGGGACAGACTAACTATGGCTACACCTTC. Its translation is CASSSWGQTNYGYTF. J is TRBJ1-2 and V is TRBV19, with TRBD1 matching over 7 bases. J gave up 0 bases and V 4 bases, and 5 bases lay outside the gene matches. CDR3 size: 15 residues. CDR1 is LNHDA, CDR2 SQIVND, per germline (reference sequence).

This chain uses TRBV25-1 with TRBJ1-2, with 7 bases matching TRBD1. Germline V gene sequence: CDR1 MGHDK, CDR2 SYGVNS. Trimming took 4 bases from V and 8 from J; bases not matched to a gene: 10. The CDR3 is made up of 14 amino acids. The CDR3 region is CASSVPGGSLGYTF. CDR3 coding DNA: TGTGCCAGCAGTGTTCCAGGGGGTAGTCTGGGCTACACCTTC.

V usage is TRBV5-1 and J usage is TRBJ2-7; 14 nucleotides agree with TRBD2. Losses at the gene ends were 4 bases for V and 2 bases for J; bases not matched to a gene: 5. There are 16 residues in the CDR3. Germline CDR1 and CDR2: SGHRS and YFSETQ. CDR3 sequence reads: CASSGGLAGGPYEQYF. CDR3 DNA sequence: TGCGCCAGCAGCGGCGGACTAGCGGGGGGCCCCTACGAGCAGTACTTC.

The chain links TRBV2 to TRBJ1-6; 7 bases are a match to TRBD1. V was pared by 6 bases and J by 9 bases, with 11 bases of the junction left unmatched. Germline assignment: CDR1 SNHLY and CDR2 FYNNEI. The CDR3 has 15 residues. CDR3 protein: CASRPIQGIGSPLHF. In DNA form, the CDR3 reads TGTGCCAGCAGGCCAATACAGGGGATAGGTTCACCCCTCCACTTT.

CDR3 sequence (DNA): TGTGCCAGCAGCACCCGGACAGGGTTAAATGAAAAACTGTTTTTT. It yields the protein CASSTRTGLNEKLFF. The V gene is TRBV21-1, the J gene TRBJ1-4; the table's D call, TRBD1, was not checked against the DNA. TRBV21-1 is an annotated pseudogene. This CDR3 is built from 15 residues.

This sequence joins TRBV6-5 and TRBJ2-7; 8 bases map to TRBD1. V was clipped by 6 bases and J by 7 bases; unmatched bases: 11. Germline V gives CDR1 MNHEY, CDR2 SVGAGI. There are 14 residues in the CDR3. As DNA, the CDR3 is TGTGCCAGCAGAACCGGGACAGGCATTTATGAGCAGTACTTC. Its protein product is CASRTGTGIYEQYF.

The V gene is TRBV27, the J gene TRBJ2-7, with 10 positions matching TRBD1. This CDR3 spans 15 amino acids. With 6 bases clipped from V and 4 bases from J, the junction kept 9 bases outside the gene matches. Germline V gene lookup returns CDR1 MNHEY and CDR2 SMNVEV (reference sequence). CDR3 nucleotide sequence: TGTGCCAGCAGCCCGAAGGGACAGGGGTCTTACGAGCAGTACTTC. Its protein product is CASSPKGQGSYEQYF.

This clone was recorded only once. The rearrangement links TRBV9 to TRBJ1-3, with a possible D match to TRBD1 (6 bases). The CDR3 contains 13 residues. Trimming shortened V by 3 bases and J by 7 bases, and 11 bases separated the two germline ends. Germline CDR1 reads SGDLS; CDR2 reads YYNGEE. CDR3 coding DNA: TGTGCCAGCAGCGAGAGGGGGGGCAACACCATATATTTT. Its translation is CASSERGGNTIYF.

This chain joins TRBV19 and TRBJ2-6; TRBD2 might be the D (5 bases). The CDR3 sequence is 15 residues long. With 6 bases removed from V and 4 bases from J, the gap between germline ends came to 13 bases. The V gene's germline CDR1 is LNHDA and CDR2 SQIVND (reference sequence). The CDR3 here is CASRRESFGANVLTF. In DNA, the CDR3 is TGTGCCAGTAGACGGGAAAGCTTCGGGGCCAACGTCCTGACTTTC.

V gene TRBV28 combines with J gene TRBJ1-2; TRBD1 is a possible D gene (5 bases). V gave up 10 bases and J gave up 3 bases, with 24 bases separating them. The CDR3 is made up of 16 amino acids. In germline, CDR1 is MDHEN, CDR2 SYDVKM. CDR3: CATRLRAGSSHYGYTF. For the CDR3, the DNA is TGTGCCACCCGTTTAAGGGCAGGGTCTTCGCACTATGGCTACACCTTC.

The V gene is TRBV19, the J gene TRBJ1-5; D unclear. Germline loops: CDR1 LNHDA, CDR2 SQIVND (reference sequence). V shed 2 bases and J shed 3 bases, with 8 bases lying between them. CDR3 length: 14 residues. DNA for the CDR3: TGTGCCAGTAGTATAACAGACGTCAATCAGCCCCAGCATTTT. This encodes CASSITDVNQPQHF.

V gene TRBV2 combines with J gene TRBJ2-1; D possibly corresponds to TRBD2 (5 bases). Trimming left V 9 bases short and J 0 bases short, with 12 bases between. The CDR3 is made up of 14 amino acids. Germline CDR1 and CDR2: SNHLY and FYNNEI. The DNA of the CDR3 is TGTGCCAGTAAGGACTGGAACTCCTACAATGAGCAGTTCTTC. It translates to CASKDWNSYNEQFF.

The chain employs TRBV5-4 and TRBJ1-2; the D gene is possibly TRBD1 (6 bases). The CDR3 runs to 14 residues. V was shortened by 0 bases and J by 2 bases, with 8 bases between the two germline ends. Germline V gene data show CDR1 as SGHNT and CDR2 as YYREEE (reference sequence). CDR3 loop: CASSLGTVNYGYTF. In nucleotides, the CDR3 is TGTGCCAGCAGCTTGGGGACAGTAAACTATGGCTACACCTTC.

This sequence joins TRBV3-1 (or the pseudogene TRBV3-2) and TRBJ1-1; 7 bases agree with TRBD1. Germline values: CDR1 LGHDT, CDR2 YNNKEL (reference sequence). The CDR3 runs 17 residues. V lost 5 bases, J lost 4 bases, and 16 bases stayed unmatched. CDR3 in amino acids: CASSFWRETGYGTEAFF. The CDR3 region has the DNA TGTGCCAGCAGCTTCTGGAGGGAGACAGGGTATGGCACTGAAGCTTTCTTT.

The chain has TRBV5-6 and TRBJ2-2; D perhaps matches TRBD2 (6 bases). Per the germline V gene, CDR1 is SGHDT and CDR2 is YYEEEE. The CDR3 is 17 amino acids. Trimming removed 4 bases from V and 0 bases from J, with 16 bases in between. This CDR3 reads CASSERTTFANTGELFF. The CDR3 DNA reads as TGTGCCAGCAGCGAAAGGACTACGTTCGCGAACACCGGGGAGCTGTTTTTT.

The V and J genes are TRBV18 and TRBJ2-7; the D gene is possibly TRBD1 (5 bases). Looked up from germline, CDR1 is KGHSH and CDR2 is LQKENI. The CDR3 has 13 amino acids. With 6 bases removed from V and 5 bases from J, the gap between germline ends came to 14 bases. The CDR3 here is CASSLPDSDEQYF. The CDR3 DNA sequence: TGTGCCAGCTCTCTCCCAGACAGCGACGAGCAGTACTTC. Full variable domain (missing parts from reference TRBV18 and TRBJ2-7): NAGVMQNPRHLVRRRGQEARLRCSPMKGHSHVYWYRQLPEEGLKFMVYLQKENIIDESGMPKERFSAEFPKEGPSILRIQQVVRGDSAAYFCASSLPDSDEQYFGPGTRLTVT.

The rearrangement links TRBV19 to TRBJ2-1, with D perhaps matching TRBD2 (5 bases). The CDR3 sequence is 14 residues long. The V and J ends lost 9 bases and 12 bases respectively, with 24 bases between them. Germline assignment: CDR1 LNHDA and CDR2 SQIVND (reference sequence). This CDR3 is CASIDPGGRRGQFF. For the CDR3, the DNA is TGTGCCAGCATCGACCCGGGTGGGAGACGGGGGCAGTTCTTC.

The chain combines TRBV19 with TRBJ1-1, with a weak D call TRBD1 (5 bases). The CDR3 runs to 16 residues. V lost 6 bases and J 6 bases, leaving 23 bases between the germline ends. Germline lookup yields CDR1 LNHDA and CDR2 SQIVND (reference sequence). The CDR3 sequence: CASSPPGMGRQSEAFF. CDR3 coding DNA: TGTGCCAGTAGCCCGCCTGGTATGGGGCGGCAGTCTGAAGCTTTCTTT.